This T cell receptor (beta chain) is from a study of cytomegalovirus exposure and HLA in healthy donors (dated by TCRdb to 2017 to 2019). With regard to the full study: An earlier analysis of roughly 500 of the donors reported 250 to 300 Gb of sequence data and around 120 million unique TCR beta sequences from approximately 180 million T cells. Approximately 300 gigabases of sequencing data and around 85 million unique TCR sequences made up an early release that covered approximately 650 HLA-typed donors. Of the 300 to 450 genotyped donors, approximately 82% fell in the genetic ancestry cluster associated with self-reported Caucasian donors. The study aimed to test whether cataloging public T cell receptors could reveal signatures of past pathogen exposure. Using immunosequencing, the study profiled T cell repertoires from about 620 subjects and related those repertoires to cytomegalovirus serostatus. Along with the roughly 700-subject first cohort, a separate validation cohort of over a hundred different subjects was used. To predict cytomegalovirus infection status, the study combined high-throughput TCR immunosequencing, statistical association of individual TCRs with disease status, and machine learning. A later analysis re-examined previously published TCR beta repertoires from several hundred donors and added high-resolution HLA genotyping to investigate patterns of TCR occurrence. The later analysis used no new phenotypic data to find candidate immune exposures, relying instead on TCR beta sequences and their occurrence across donors. In an earlier analysis of roughly 540 of the donors, high-throughput TCR beta sequencing was used to judge whether each TCR beta V gene segment behaved as functional or pseudogenic. Donor age, sex, ethnicity and CMV serostatus were collected together with the repertoire data. A later genetic analysis used genome-wide SNP genotypes for 398 of the 666 donors, treating that subset as a discovery cohort. All discovery cohort repertoires had been generated using a single sequencing platform. HLA typing covered class I and class II loci at four-digit resolution. Typing coverage differed by locus: A, B, C, DRB1 and DQB1 were typed in roughly 620-630 donors, DQA1 in approximately 520, DPA1 in 600 to 610, and DPB1 in about 450. Four to six DR-DQ haplotypes were handled as single units for association and clustering, since linkage in the cohort was strong. Across 300 to 500 genotyped donors of the cohort, an average of approximately 240,000 unique TCR beta nucleotide sequences per donor were sequenced, and 15% to 20% of those sequences were non-productive. The full study reports these points: Specific HLA alleles were associated with 18,000 or so TCR beta sequences at a false discovery rate of 0.05 in a later analysis. A later analysis found that most CMV-associated TCR beta chains appeared HLA-restricted, with HLA associations seemingly driven largely by CMV exposure. Compared with the approximately 700-donor mean, donors in an Asian-associated ancestry cluster had fewer N-insertions in productive TCRs, according to a later genetic analysis. An earlier analysis of roughly 570 of the donors showed that most TCR beta V segments appeared in productive rearrangements either about 87% or about 30% of the time, which broadly matched IMGT annotations. The study listed approximately 160 TCR beta chains as associated with cytomegalovirus. In both the original and validation cohorts, the classifier was reported to diagnose cytomegalovirus status with high specificity and sensitivity. While some public TCRs were present in many individuals, most TCR sequences turned up only very rarely across donors. In a later genetic analysis, a missense DCLRE1C variant was associated with V-gene and J-gene trimming of TCR beta chains, and the association was replicated in an independent cohort. When HLA alleles, especially DR and DQ, strongly co-occurred, attributing TCR associations to individual alleles was difficult. Linkage disequilibrium might explain the correlated functional status among segregating V segments, but an unknown experimental factor could not be ruled out. A further reported finding was that TCR beta sequences accurately predicted the HLA-A and HLA-B alleles for most subjects in the first cohort. A later analysis found that TCR association rates varied across HLA loci, with DRB1 alleles showing the most associated TCRs and HLA-C alleles the fewest. A cluster of highly shared sequence variants was judged likely to represent a technical artifact of the sequencing pipeline. This cohort had only TCR beta chains sequenced, and the lack of alpha or paired-chain data limited which features could be detected. Over 15 rarely observed V segments, including chromosome 9 orphons, were excluded from the earlier analysis of approximately 500 of the donors because counts were too low. In vitro tests confirmed that three of the cytomegalovirus-associated TCR beta chains recognize cytomegalovirus antigens. Immune exposure information for the cohort was limited to CMV serostatus. Roughly uniform sequencing depth across donors was assumed in presence/absence analyses, although this assumption may not hold. According to the authors, the approach could potentially be generalized to other disease states and immunological phenotypes. The 87-base-pair reads could not distinguish some IMGT-functional V segments, including TRBV6-2 and TRBV6-3, so those segments were excluded. Several of the top co-occurrence clusters appeared to be linked to parvovirus B19, influenza, CMV and Epstein-Barr virus, according to a later analysis. HLA typing was unavailable for some donors at each locus, so association tests used only the typed subset. A later analysis found that HLA-associated TCR beta chains were more clonally expanded and had lower generation probabilities than equally common non-associated chains.

About this clone: It has no known antigen specificity. There are no base qualities to consult, and no much larger clone falls within one base.

The cohort comprised several hundred healthy bone marrow donors. At the time of sampling, all cohort members were nominally healthy, though unrecorded immune exposures were likely present. The donor was CMV seronegative and belonged to the group of 350 to 400 seronegative cohort members. A peripheral blood sample was provided by each donor, and peripheral blood mononuclear cells were used for TCR beta sequencing. Genomic DNA was extracted from the blood cell samples with the Qiagen DNeasy Blood Extraction Kit. The CDR3 sequence holds 13 residues, the cysteine and phenylalanine included. Of the read, only the CDR3 DNA is kept; its 39 bases are in frame from base 1. The germline V gene (reference sequence) provides CDR1 LNHDA and CDR2 SQIVND. Trimming at the junction amounts to 1 base on V and 7 bases on J, and the germline ends lie 7 bases apart. Libraries were prepared through the immunoSEQ multiplex PCR assay. The multiplex PCR relied on a mix of 60 forward primers for TCR Vbeta segments and 13 reverse primers for TCR Jbeta segments. A multiplex PCR assay on genomic DNA amplified the CDR3 region of rearranged TCR beta genes. Amplified TCR beta libraries were sequenced as 87-base-pair reads on the Illumina HiSeq System. On the authors' methods: In a later analysis, some 80 million unique TCR beta chains were counted across the approximately 640 repertoires, and approximately 11 million of these chains were shared by at least two donors. Raw reads were error-corrected and collapsed into unique sequences with a nearest-neighbor algorithm that merged closely related sequences to remove PCR and sequencing errors. To assign V, D and J gene segments, CDR3 sequences were aligned to IMGT reference sequences. For a sequence to be retained, at least a six-nucleotide match to both a V gene segment and a J gene segment was required. Rearrangements were called productive when the CDR3 lacked stop codons and stayed in frame with V and J; all others were non-productive. Following IMGT convention, CDR3 was defined as the stretch from the second conserved V-encoded cysteine up to the conserved J-encoded phenylalanine. In an earlier analysis of more than 550 of the donors, sequences lacking an unambiguous match to a single V gene segment were excluded. An earlier analysis of several hundred of the donors classified V segments as functional when productive rearrangements were above 56.7% and as segregating when the standard deviation between donors was above 5%. A statistical classification framework was developed to diagnose cytomegalovirus status using the catalog of TCR beta chain sequences. A later analysis assigned V and J genes by comparing TCR nucleotide sequences with IMGT/GENE-DB human TR gene sequences. The TCRdist pipeline was used in a later analysis to assign CDR3 sequences and most-parsimonious VDJ recombination scenarios. In a later analysis, every TCR beta chain was defined by the combination of its CDR3 amino acid sequence and its V-gene family, and reads without a unique V-gene family were dropped. To address suspected cross-contamination and a sequencing artifact, a later analysis removed 592 highly shared, low-generation-probability nucleotide sequences. A later analysis calculated a clonal expansion index for each public chain from normalized within-repertoire ranks of inferred template counts. A later analysis computed generation probabilities with a VDJ recombination model fitted to out-of-frame rearrangements, and checked the results against IGoR. In a later analysis, TCR-TCR, TCR-HLA and TCR-CMV co-occurrence was scored with hypergeometric tests, and a repertoire-size bias correction was applied to TCR pairs. To estimate false discovery rates, a later analysis permuted the HLA or CMV assignments 20 times. In a later analysis, co-occurring TCRs were grouped using DBSCAN, with TCRdist sequence similarity added in when clustering inside HLA-allele-positive subsets. For co-occurrence clustering, repertoires with fewer than 30,000 or more than 120,000 public chains were excluded, along with five repertoires with anomalous nucleotide sharing. The source is immuneACCESS, and TCRdb retained only in-frame sequences with V and J called. Part of the clones is not carried over; for the studies checked, unresolved V genes explain less than half of this, and the remainder is unexplained. Clone size and the V and J calls come from that table; the DNA yielded D and trimming. Within this sample are about 190,000 clones, with approximately 84% of them counted one time only. Around 0.26% of the sample comes from the top ten.

The sequencing input was PBMCs. This receptor was identified in a boy aged 5-17 years in good health and CMV-seronegative. Rearrangement joined TRBV19 to TRBJ2-2; the D gene assignment is ambiguous. The CDR3 protein: CASSIGFGGELFF. The nucleotides read TGTGCCAGTAGTATAGGATTCGGCGGGGAGCTGTTTTTT.